The 22 T cell receptor beta chains in this list originate from one sample, sequenced in a study of spatial heterogeneity in lung cancer. Points from the study as a whole: Tumoral mutation counts were tracked by counts of expanded intratumoral alpha and beta TCRs.

The antigens these receptors bind are not known. TCRdb used MiXCR to reprocess the 5' RACE reads, holding one entry per CDR3 protein. This sample has some 9,400 distinct CDR3 sequences, with 2.9% found just once. Time point meaning: sample taken at primary tumor resection. The sequences come from lung tumor tissue, collected at surgery. The receptors stem from a male donor with early-stage non-small cell lung cancer.

In its sample, this clonotype was seen many times. The chain uses TRBV27 and TRBJ2-7; D uncertain. Trimming took off 4 bases at V and 1 base at J, with 8 bases between the two ends. Per germline, CDR1 MNHEY and CDR2 SMNVEV (reference sequence). CDR3 length: 13 residues. The CDR3 coding sequence is TGTGCCAGCAGTTCCCCCTTTTCCTACGAGCAGTACTTC. Translated, it gives CASSSPFSYEQYF.

This clonotype is medium-sized by share. The chain carries TRBV28 and TRBJ2-7, with a possible D match to TRBD1 (6 bases). In germline, CDR1 is MDHEN, CDR2 SYDVKM. V was cut by 4 bases and J by 3 bases, with 16 bases left in between. The CDR3 totals 15 residues. The CDR3 DNA reads TGTGCCAGCAGTTGGGCCTCGCAGGGGCACTACGAGCAGTACTTC. As protein: CASSWASQGHYEQYF.

This clonotype was detected many times. The genes are TRBV20-1 and TRBJ1-5, with D perhaps TRBD1 (6 bases). In germline, CDR1 is DFQATT, CDR2 SNEGSKA (reference sequence). The CDR3 is made up of 17 amino acids. Trimming left V 6 bases short and J 2 bases short, with 23 bases between. CDR3 amino acids: CSAQRAKQGEGNQPQHF. CDR3 nucleotides: TGCAGTGCCCAAAGGGCGAAACAGGGTGAGGGCAATCAGCCCCAGCATTTT.

Within the sample, this clonotype is medium-sized. The chain recombines TRBV7-8 with TRBJ2-1, with 7 bases matching TRBD1. After removal of 1 base from V and 0 bases from J, the junction contained 3 bases not matched to a gene. This CDR3 has 16 amino acids. CDR1 SGHVS and CDR2 FQNEAQ come from the germline V gene. The CDR3 sequence: CASSLVGQTSYNEQFF. CDR3 DNA: TGTGCCAGCAGCTTAGTGGGACAGACCTCCTACAATGAGCAGTTCTTC.

This clonotype was seen repeatedly, ten times or more. One end of the junction fails to match germline, which may point to a read error. The rearrangement links TRBV7-7 to TRBJ2-3; 8 positions agree with TRBD2. Germline lookup yields CDR1 SSHAT and CDR2 FNYEAQ (reference sequence). The CDR3 length is 14 residues. The CDR3 loop is CASSSGTRADTQYF. The CDR3 nucleotides are TGTGCTAGCAGCTCCGGGACTAGGGCAGATACGCAGTATTTT.

This clonotype is classed as medium-sized. This chain links TRBV29-1 with TRBJ2-2; TRBD2 agrees at 13 bases. This CDR3 has 15 amino acids. V lost 6 bases, J lost 7 bases, and 8 bases stayed unmatched. The germline V gene has CDR1 SQVTM and CDR2 ANQGSEA. The CDR3 reads CSVPGLAGAVGELFF. DNA of the CDR3: TGCAGCGTCCCAGGACTAGCGGGGGCCGTCGGGGAGCTGTTTTTT.

The sample holds many counts of this clonotype. The V gene is TRBV20-1, the J gene TRBJ2-3, with D possibly TRBD1 on 6 matching bases. Germline lookup yields CDR1 DFQATT and CDR2 SNEGSKA (reference sequence). The CDR3 contains 13 residues. DNA of the CDR3: TGCAGCGTCCGGGACACCTTTCTAGATACGCAGTATTTT. Its translation: CSVRDTFLDTQYF.

In this sample, this clonotype turned up a few times. The rearrangement links TRBV19 to TRBJ1-6; 7 bases are shared with TRBD1. Germline lookup yields CDR1 LNHDA and CDR2 SQIVND (reference sequence). V was pared by 3 bases and J by 0 bases, with 8 bases of the junction left unmatched. CDR3 length: 18 amino acids. DNA of the CDR3: TGTGCCAGTAGTATTCTACAGGGGCAGAGCTCCTATAATTCACCCCTCCACTTT. Protein: CASSILQGQSSYNSPLHF.

This clonotype was seen repeatedly, ten times or more. The chain links TRBV5-4 to TRBJ2-5; tentatively, D is TRBD2 (7 bases). Germline V gives CDR1 SGHNT, CDR2 YYREEE (reference sequence). This CDR3 contains 14 residues. Trimming shortened V by 0 bases and J by 4 bases, and 10 bases separated the two germline ends. CDR3 DNA: TGTGCCAGCAGCTTGGAGGGGGGGATAGAGACCCAGTACTTC. The encoded protein is CASSLEGGIETQYF.

This clonotype was picked up many times. This chain joins TRBV11-1 and TRBJ2-7; D is unclear. The germline V gene encodes CDR1 SGHAT and CDR2 FQDESV (reference sequence). The CDR3 has 12 residues. Trimming took 5 bases from V and 2 from J, leaving 7 bases between them. The CDR3 spells CASSTRTYEQYF. In DNA form, the CDR3 reads TGTGCCAGCAGCACACGGACCTACGAGCAGTACTTC.

This clonotype was observed at least ten times. V gene TRBV7-2 combines with J gene TRBJ1-2; D is perhaps TRBD1 (5 bases). Trimming shortened V by 5 bases and J by 5 bases, and 18 bases separated the two germline ends. CDR1 is SGHTA and CDR2 is FQGNSA in the germline V gene. This CDR3 is 15 amino acids long. CDR3 loop: CASSPGAQRSYGYTF. The CDR3 nucleotides are TGTGCCAGCAGCCCCGGGGCCCAACGGTCGTATGGCTACACCTTC.

In its sample, this clonotype was seen many times. The chain carries TRBV7-2 and TRBJ1-5, with D unclear. Per germline, CDR1 SGHTA and CDR2 FQGNSA. CDR3 length equals 15 residues. Trimming pared 1 base from V and 7 bases from J, leaving 14 bases between. CDR3 in DNA: TGTGCCAGCAGCTTAGGGTCTTGGGGAAGGCAGCCCCAGCATTTT. This codes for CASSLGSWGRQPQHF.

This clonotype was counted a few times. The rearrangement links TRBV23-1 to TRBJ2-2; maybe TRBD2 (6 bases). TRBV23-1 falls under the ORF class, with uncertain function. Trimming shortened V by 4 bases and J by 4 bases, and 13 bases separated the two germline ends. The CDR3 runs 15 residues. The CDR3 loop is CASSLNGTSTGELFF. Here the CDR3 DNA reads TGCGCCAGCAGTCTTAATGGGACTTCCACCGGGGAGCTGTTTTTT.

There are many counts of this clonotype. The chain has TRBV24-1 and TRBJ1-5; possibly TRBD1 for D (5 bases). CDR3 length: 14 residues. CDR1 and CDR2 from the germline V gene are KGHDR and SFDVKD. Between the trimmed V and J ends, which lost 4 bases and 5 bases, there was a span of 11 bases. The CDR3 reads CATSEDIRDQPQHF. CDR3 DNA sequence: TGTGCCACCAGTGAGGACATACGCGATCAGCCCCAGCATTTT.

This clonotype was detected many times. This sequence joins TRBV7-2 and TRBJ1-1; tentatively, D is TRBD1 (5 bases). Trimming stripped 5 bases from V and 7 bases from J, with 20 bases between. Germline assignment: CDR1 SGHTA and CDR2 FQGNSA. This CDR3 has 15 residues. The CDR3: CASSVLTAKLDEAFF. The CDR3 DNA reads as TGTGCCAGCAGCGTACTGACAGCTAAGCTCGATGAAGCTTTCTTT.

Many counts were recorded for this clonotype. The chain recombines TRBV7-2 with TRBJ2-5; D not resolved. Trimming stripped 2 bases from V and 6 bases from J, with 10 bases between. Per the germline V gene, CDR1 is SGHTA and CDR2 is FQGNSA. CDR3 length equals 13 residues. The CDR3 here is CASSLTGGQTQYF. The DNA for the CDR3 is TGTGCCAGCAGCTTAACGGGTGGCCAGACCCAGTACTTC. Filled out from reference TRBV7-2 and TRBJ2-5, the complete variable domain reads GAGVSQSPSNKVTEKGKDVELRCDPISGHTALYWYRQSLGQGLEFLIYFQGNSAPDKSGLPSDRFSAERTGGSVSTLTIQRTQQEDSAVYLCASSLTGGQTQYFGPGTRLLVL.

This clonotype is medium-sized. This sequence joins TRBV28 and TRBJ1-1; D is perhaps TRBD1 (6 bases). Germline V gene data show CDR1 as MDHEN and CDR2 as SYDVKM. V was clipped by 1 base and J by 1 base, with 7 bases between them. CDR3 length equals 14 residues. The CDR3 loop reads CASSLSDRNTEAFF. The CDR3 DNA sequence: TGTGCCAGCAGTTTATCGGACAGGAACACTGAAGCTTTCTTT.

This clonotype has a count of ten or more. This chain links TRBV7-6 with TRBJ2-1; 10 bases align to TRBD2. CDR1 and CDR2 (germline): SGHVS, FNYEAQ. This CDR3 spans 15 amino acids. Trimming removed 4 bases from V and 2 bases from J; junction bases left unmatched: 2. CDR3 loop: CASSYSGGAYNEQFF. CDR3 nucleotides: TGTGCCAGCAGCTACAGCGGGGGGGCCTACAATGAGCAGTTCTTC.

Many counts were recorded for this clonotype. The V and J genes are TRBV4-1 and TRBJ1-1; the D gene is possibly TRBD1 (5 bases). Germline assignment: CDR1 MGHRA and CDR2 YSYEKL. The CDR3 sequence is 18 residues long. Trimming pared 4 bases from V and 7 bases from J, leaving 28 bases between. DNA for the CDR3: TGCGCCAGCAGCCCGAATAGCCCAGGGATGAGGCCCTACGGTGAAGCTTTCTTT. Its translation: CASSPNSPGMRPYGEAFF.

In this sample, this clonotype turned up a few times. The CDR3 is CASSGTGKPYEQYF. The CDR3 region has the DNA TGTGCCAGCAGTGGGACAGGGAAGCCCTACGAGCAGTACTTC. The chain uses TRBV2 and TRBJ2-7; 8 bases fit TRBD1. V dropped 4 bases and J dropped 2; count of bases not matched to a gene: 4. Germline V gives CDR1 SNHLY, CDR2 FYNNEI. The CDR3 loop spans 14 amino acids. Full variable domain (missing parts from reference TRBV2 and TRBJ2-7): EPEVTQTPSHQVTQMGQEVILRCVPISNHLYFYWYRQILGQKVEFLVSFYNNEISEKSEIFDDQFSVERPDGSNFTLKIRSTKLEDSAMYFCASSGTGKPYEQYFGPGTRLTVT.

In this sample, this clonotype turned up many times. The genes are TRBV24-1 and TRBJ2-1; 13 nucleotides agree with TRBD2. V was clipped by 5 bases and J by 4 bases; unmatched bases: 4. The germline V gene encodes CDR1 KGHDR and CDR2 SFDVKD. This CDR3 contains 16 residues. CDR3 residues: CATSVLTSGGYNEQFF. The CDR3 region has the DNA TGTGCCACCAGTGTCCTGACTAGCGGGGGGTACAATGAGCAGTTCTTC.

This sequence joins TRBV7-2 and TRBJ2-5; no clear D. V was cut by 2 bases and J by 5 bases, with 6 bases left in between. The length of the CDR3 is 12 residues. Germline V gene sequence: CDR1 SGHTA, CDR2 FQGNSA. The CDR3 spells CASSLRSETQYF. CDR3 DNA: TGTGCCAGCAGCTTAAGGTCGGAGACCCAGTACTTC.